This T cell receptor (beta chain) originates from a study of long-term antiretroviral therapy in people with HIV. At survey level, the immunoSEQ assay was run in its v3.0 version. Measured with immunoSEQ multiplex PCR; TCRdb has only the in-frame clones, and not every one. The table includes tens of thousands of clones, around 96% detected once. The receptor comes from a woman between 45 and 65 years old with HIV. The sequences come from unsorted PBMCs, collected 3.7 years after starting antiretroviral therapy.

CDR3 in amino acids: CASSFYWGVTDTQYF. CDR3 DNA: TGTGCCAGCAGCTTTTATTGGGGGGTCACAGATACGCAGTATTTT. The chain recombines TRBV7-2 with TRBJ2-3; a possible D gene is TRBD2 (6 bases). CDR1 and CDR2 from the germline V gene are SGHTA and FQGNSA. V was trimmed by 3 bases and J by 2 bases, leaving 12 bases between them. The CDR3 totals 15 residues.